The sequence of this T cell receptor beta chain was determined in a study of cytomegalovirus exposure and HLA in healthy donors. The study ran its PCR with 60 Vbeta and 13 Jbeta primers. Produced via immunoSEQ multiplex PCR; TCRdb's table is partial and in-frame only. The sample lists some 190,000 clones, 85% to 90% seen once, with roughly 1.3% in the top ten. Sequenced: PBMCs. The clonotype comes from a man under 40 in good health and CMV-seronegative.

The CDR3: CASRPPGGGTANKNEQFF. CDR3 coding DNA: TGTGCCAGCAGACCGCCGGGGGGGGGAACTGCGAATAAAAATGAGCAGTTCTTC. The chain employs TRBV5-4 and TRBJ2-1, with 8 bases lining up with TRBD2. CDR3 length: 18 residues. Unmatched junction bases numbered 20, after V lost 5 bases and J lost 7 bases. Germline values: CDR1 SGHNT, CDR2 YYREEE (reference sequence).